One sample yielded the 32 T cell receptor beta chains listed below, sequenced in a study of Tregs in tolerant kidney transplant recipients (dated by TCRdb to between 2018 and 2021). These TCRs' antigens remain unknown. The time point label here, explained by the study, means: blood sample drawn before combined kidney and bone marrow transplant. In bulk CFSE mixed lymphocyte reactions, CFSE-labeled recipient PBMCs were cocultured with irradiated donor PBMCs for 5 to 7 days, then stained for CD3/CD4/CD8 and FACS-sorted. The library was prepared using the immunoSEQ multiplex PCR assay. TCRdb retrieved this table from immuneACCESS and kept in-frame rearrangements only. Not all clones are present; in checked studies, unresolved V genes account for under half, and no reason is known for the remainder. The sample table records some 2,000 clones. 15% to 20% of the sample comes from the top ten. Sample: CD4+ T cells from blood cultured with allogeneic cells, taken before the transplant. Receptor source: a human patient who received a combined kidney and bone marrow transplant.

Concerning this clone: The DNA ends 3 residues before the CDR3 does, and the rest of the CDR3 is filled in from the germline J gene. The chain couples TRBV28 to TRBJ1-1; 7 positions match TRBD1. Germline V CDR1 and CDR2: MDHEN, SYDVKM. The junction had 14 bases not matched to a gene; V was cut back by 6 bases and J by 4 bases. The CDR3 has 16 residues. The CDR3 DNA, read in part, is TGTGCCAGCAGCGCGTTACCCCCCTACAGGGGCACTGAA. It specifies CASSALPPYRGTE. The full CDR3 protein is CASSALPPYRGTEAFF.

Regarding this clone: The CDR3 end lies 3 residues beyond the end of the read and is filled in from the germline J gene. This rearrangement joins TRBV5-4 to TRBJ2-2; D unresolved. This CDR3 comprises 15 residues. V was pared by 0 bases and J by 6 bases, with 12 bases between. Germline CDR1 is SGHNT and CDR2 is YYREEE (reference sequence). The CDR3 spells CASSLGAPYAGELFF. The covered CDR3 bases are TGTGCCAGCAGCTTGGGGGCCCCGTACGCCGGGGAG.

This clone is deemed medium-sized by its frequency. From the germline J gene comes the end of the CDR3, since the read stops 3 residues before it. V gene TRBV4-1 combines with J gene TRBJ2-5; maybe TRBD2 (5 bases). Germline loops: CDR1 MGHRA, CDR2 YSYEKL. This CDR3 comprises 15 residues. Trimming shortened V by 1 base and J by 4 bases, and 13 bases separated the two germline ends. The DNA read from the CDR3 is TGCGCCAGCAGCCAAGTCGAGCGGCTCGGAGAGACC. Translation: CASSQVERLGET. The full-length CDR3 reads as CASSQVERLGETQYF.

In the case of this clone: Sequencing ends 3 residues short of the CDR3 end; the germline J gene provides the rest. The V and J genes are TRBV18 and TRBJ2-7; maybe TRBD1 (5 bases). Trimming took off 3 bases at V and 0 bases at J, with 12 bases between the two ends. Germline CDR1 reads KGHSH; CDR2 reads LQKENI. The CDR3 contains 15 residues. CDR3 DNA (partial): TGTGCCAGCTCACCCGCGCAGGGAATCTCCTACGAG. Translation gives CASSPAQGISYE. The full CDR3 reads CASSPAQGISYEQYF.

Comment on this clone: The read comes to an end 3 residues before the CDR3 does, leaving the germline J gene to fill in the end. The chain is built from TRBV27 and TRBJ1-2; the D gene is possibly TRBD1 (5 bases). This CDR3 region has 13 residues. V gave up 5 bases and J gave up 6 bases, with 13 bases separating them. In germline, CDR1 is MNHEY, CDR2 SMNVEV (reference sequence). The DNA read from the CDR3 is TGTGCCAGCAGTCCGGGACTTACCCATGGC. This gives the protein CASSPGLTHG. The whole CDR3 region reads CASSPGLTHGYTF.

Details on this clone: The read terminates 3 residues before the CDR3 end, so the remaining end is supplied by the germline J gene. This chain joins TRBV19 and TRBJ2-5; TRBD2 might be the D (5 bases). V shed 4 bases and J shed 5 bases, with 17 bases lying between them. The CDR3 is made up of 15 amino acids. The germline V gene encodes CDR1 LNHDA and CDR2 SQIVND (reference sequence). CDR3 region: CASSTPGLRRETQYF. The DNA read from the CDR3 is TGTGCCAGTAGTACCCCGGGTCTGAGGAGGGAGACC. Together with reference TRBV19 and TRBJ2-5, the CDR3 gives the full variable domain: DGGITQSPKYLFRKEGQNVTLSCEQNLNHDAMYWYRQDPGQGLRLIYYSQIVNDFQKGDIAEGYSVSREKKESFPLTVTSAQKNPTAFYLCASSTPGLRRETQYFGPGTRLLVL.

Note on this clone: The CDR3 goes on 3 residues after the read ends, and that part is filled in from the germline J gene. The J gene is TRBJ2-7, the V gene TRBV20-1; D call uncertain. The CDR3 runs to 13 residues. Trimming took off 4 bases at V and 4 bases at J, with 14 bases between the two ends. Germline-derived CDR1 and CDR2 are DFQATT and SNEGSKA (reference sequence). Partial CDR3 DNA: TGCAGTGCTACACCCGCAGTGATGTACGAG. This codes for CSATPAVMYE. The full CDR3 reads CSATPAVMYEQYF.

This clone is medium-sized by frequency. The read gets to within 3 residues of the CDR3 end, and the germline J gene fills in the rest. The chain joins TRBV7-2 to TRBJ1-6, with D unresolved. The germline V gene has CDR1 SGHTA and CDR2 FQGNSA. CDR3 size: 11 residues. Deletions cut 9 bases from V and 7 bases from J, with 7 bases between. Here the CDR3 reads CARRRNSPLHF. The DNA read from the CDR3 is TGTGCCAGGCGGCGAAATTCACCC. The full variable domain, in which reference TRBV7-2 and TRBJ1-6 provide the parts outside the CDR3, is GAGVSQSPSNKVTEKGKDVELRCDPISGHTALYWYRQSLGQGLEFLIYFQGNSAPDKSGLPSDRFSAERTGGSVSTLTIQRTQQEDSAVYLCARRRNSPLHFGNGTRLTVT.

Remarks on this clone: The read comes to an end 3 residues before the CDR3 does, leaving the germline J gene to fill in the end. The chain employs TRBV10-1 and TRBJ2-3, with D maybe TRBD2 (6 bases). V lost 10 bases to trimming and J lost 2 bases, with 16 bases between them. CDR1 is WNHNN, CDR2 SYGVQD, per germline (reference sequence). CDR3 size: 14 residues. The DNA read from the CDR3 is TGCGCCACCGGGGCTGGGGGGTCCACAGATACG. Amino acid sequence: CATGAGGSTDT. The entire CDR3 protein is CATGAGGSTDTQYF.

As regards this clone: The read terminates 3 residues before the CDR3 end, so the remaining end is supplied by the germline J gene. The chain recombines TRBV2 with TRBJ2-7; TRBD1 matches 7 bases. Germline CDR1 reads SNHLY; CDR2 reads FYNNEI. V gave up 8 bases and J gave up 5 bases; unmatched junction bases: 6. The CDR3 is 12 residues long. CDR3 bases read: TGTGCCAGCCGGACAGGATTCAACGAG. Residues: CASRTGFNE. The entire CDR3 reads CASRTGFNEQYF.

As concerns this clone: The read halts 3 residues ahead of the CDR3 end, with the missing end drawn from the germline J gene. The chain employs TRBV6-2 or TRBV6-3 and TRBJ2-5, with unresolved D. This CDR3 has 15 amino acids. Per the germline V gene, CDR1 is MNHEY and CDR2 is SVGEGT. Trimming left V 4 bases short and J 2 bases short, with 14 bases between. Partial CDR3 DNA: TGTGCCAGCAGTTCCCCCCGCCGTAGTCAAGAGACC. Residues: CASSSPRRSQET. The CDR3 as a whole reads CASSSPRRSQETQYF.

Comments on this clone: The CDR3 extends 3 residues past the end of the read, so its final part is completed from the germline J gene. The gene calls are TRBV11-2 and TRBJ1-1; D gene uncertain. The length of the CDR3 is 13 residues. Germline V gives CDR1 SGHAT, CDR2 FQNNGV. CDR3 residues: CASSNPHGFLAFF. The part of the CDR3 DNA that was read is TGTGCCAGCAGCAATCCTCACGGGTTTCTG. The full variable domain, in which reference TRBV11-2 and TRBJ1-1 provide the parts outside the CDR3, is EAGVAQSPRYKIIEKRQSVAFWCNPISGHATLYWYQQILGQGPKLLIQFQNNGVVDDSQLPKDRFSAERLKGVDSTLKIQPAKLEDSAVYLCASSNPHGFLAFFGQGTRLTVV.

The part of the CDR3 DNA that was read is TGTGCCAGCAGTTACCCGGTTACAGGGGCCCCCACAGATACG. This gives the protein CASSYPVTGAPTDT. The entire CDR3 protein is CASSYPVTGAPTDTQYF. The chain links TRBV12-3 or TRBV12-4 to TRBJ2-3; TRBD1 agrees at 7 bases. The sequence runs out 3 residues before the end of the CDR3; the remainder is reconstructed from the germline J gene. The CDR3 has 17 amino acids. The J segment lost 2 bases and the V segment lost 4 bases, leaving 12 bases of the junction unmatched.

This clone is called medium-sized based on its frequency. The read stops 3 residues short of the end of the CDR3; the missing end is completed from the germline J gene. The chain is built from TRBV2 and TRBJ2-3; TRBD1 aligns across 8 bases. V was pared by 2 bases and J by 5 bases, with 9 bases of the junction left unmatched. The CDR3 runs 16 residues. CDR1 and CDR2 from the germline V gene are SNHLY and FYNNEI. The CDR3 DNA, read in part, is TGTGCCAGCAGTGAATCAGAGGACAGGGTGAAAGATACG. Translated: CASSESEDRVKDT. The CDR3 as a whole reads CASSESEDRVKDTQYF.

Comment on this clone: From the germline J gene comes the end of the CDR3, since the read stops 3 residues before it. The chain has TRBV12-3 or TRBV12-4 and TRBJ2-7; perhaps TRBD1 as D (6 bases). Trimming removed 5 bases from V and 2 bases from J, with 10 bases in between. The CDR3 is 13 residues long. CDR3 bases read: TGTGCCAGCAGTCCAGGGGTCCCCTACGAG. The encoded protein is CASSPGVPYE. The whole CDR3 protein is CASSPGVPYEQYF.

The CDR3 bases that were read are TGTGCCAGCGCCCAGGGGGTGGGCTACGAG. The encoded protein is CASAQGVGYE. The complete CDR3 reads CASAQGVGYEQYF. The chain combines TRBV12-3 or TRBV12-4 with TRBJ2-7; 7 nucleotides line up with TRBD1. With the read ending 3 residues before the CDR3 end, the germline J gene is used to fill in that end. This CDR3 spans 13 amino acids. After removal of 8 bases from V and 3 bases from J, the junction contained 7 bases not matched to a gene.

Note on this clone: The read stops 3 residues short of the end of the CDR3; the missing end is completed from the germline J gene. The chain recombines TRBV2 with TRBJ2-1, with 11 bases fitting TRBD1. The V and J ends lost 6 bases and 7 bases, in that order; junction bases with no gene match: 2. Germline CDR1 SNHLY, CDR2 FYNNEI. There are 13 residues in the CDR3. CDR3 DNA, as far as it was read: TGTGCCAGCAGGGACAGGGGGCTGAATGAG. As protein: CASRDRGLNE. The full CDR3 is CASRDRGLNEQFF.

The CDR3 sequence is CSAQGVARNHNEQFF. The sequenced part of the CDR3 DNA is TGCAGTGCTCAAGGAGTCGCCAGGAACCACAATGAG. The chain is built from TRBV20-1 and TRBJ2-1, with D unclear. Read data end 3 residues before the CDR3 end; the end is taken from the germline J gene. Germline V CDR1 and CDR2: DFQATT, SNEGSKA (reference sequence). The CDR3 has 15 residues. Trimming stripped 5 bases from V and 5 bases from J, with 19 bases between.

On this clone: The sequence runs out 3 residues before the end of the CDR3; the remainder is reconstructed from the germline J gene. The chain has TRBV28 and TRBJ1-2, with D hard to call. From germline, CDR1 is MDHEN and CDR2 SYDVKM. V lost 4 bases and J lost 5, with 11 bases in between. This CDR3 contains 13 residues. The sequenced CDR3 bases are TGTGCCAGCAGTTCCGGAGGGCGATATGGC. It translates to CASSSGGRYG. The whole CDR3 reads CASSSGGRYGYTF.

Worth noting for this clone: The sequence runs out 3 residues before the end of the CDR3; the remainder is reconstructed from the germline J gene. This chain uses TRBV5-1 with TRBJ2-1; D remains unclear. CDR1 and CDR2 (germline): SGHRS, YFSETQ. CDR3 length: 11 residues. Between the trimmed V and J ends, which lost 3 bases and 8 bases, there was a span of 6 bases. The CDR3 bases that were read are TGCGCCAGCAGCTACTTCGATGAG. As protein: CASSYFDE. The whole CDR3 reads CASSYFDEQFF.

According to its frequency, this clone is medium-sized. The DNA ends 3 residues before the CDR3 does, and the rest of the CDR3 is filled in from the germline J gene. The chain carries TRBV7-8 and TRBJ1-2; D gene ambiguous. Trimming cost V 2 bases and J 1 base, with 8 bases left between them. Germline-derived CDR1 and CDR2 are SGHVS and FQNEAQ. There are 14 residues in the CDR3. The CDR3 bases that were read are TGTGCCAGCAGCTTATCTACCCTTAACTATGGC. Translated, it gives CASSLSTLNYG. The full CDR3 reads CASSLSTLNYGYTF.

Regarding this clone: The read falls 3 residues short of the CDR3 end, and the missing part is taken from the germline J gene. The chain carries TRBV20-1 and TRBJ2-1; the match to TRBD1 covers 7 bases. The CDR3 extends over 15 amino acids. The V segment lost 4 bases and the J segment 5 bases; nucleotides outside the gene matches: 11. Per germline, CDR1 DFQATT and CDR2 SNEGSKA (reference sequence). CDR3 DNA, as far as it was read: TGCAGTGCTACCGACAGGGTAAGGGGTGACAATGAG. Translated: CSATDRVRGDNE. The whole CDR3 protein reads CSATDRVRGDNEQFF.

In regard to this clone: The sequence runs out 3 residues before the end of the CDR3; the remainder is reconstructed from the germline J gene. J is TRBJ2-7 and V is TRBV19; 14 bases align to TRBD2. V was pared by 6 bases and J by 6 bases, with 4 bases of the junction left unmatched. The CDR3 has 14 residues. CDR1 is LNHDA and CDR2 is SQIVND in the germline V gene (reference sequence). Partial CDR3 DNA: TGTGCCAGTAGGACTAGCGGGAGGGCTCCCGAG. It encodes CASRTSGRAPE. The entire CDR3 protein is CASRTSGRAPEQYF.

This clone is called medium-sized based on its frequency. The CDR3 region is CSVVSDYGYTF. The covered CDR3 bases are TGCAGCGTTGTATCGGACTATGGC. V and J are TRBV29-1 and TRBJ1-2; D unclear. The read ends 3 residues shy of where the CDR3 ends; the end is completed using the germline J gene. CDR1 is SQVTM and CDR2 is ANQGSEA in the germline V gene. The CDR3 is 11 amino acids. V gave up 4 bases and J gave up 3 bases, with 6 bases separating them.

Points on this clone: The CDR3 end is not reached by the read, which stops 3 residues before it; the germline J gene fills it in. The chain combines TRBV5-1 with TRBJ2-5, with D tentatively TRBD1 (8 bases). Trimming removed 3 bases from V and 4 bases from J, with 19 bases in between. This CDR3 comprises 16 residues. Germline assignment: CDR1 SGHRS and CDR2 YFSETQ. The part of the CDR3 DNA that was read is TGCGCCAGCAGCTCGACCGGACAGGGAGGGAGAGAGACC. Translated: CASSSTGQGGRET. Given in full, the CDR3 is CASSSTGQGGRETQYF.

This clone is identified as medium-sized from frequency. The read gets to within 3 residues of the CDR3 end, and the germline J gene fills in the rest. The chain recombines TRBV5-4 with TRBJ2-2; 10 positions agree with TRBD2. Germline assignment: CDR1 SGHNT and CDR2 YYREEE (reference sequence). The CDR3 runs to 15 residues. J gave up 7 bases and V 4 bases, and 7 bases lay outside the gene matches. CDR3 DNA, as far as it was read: TGTGCCAGCAGCCATAGCGGGGGGACGGGCGGGGAG. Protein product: CASSHSGGTGGE. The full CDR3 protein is CASSHSGGTGGELFF.

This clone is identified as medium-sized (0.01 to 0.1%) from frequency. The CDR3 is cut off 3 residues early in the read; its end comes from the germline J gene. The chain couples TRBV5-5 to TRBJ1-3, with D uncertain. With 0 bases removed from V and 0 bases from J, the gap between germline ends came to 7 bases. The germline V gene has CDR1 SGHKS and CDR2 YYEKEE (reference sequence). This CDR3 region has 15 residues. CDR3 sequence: CASSLVASSGNTIYF. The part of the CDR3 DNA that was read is TGTGCCAGCAGCTTGGTGGCTTCCTCTGGAAACACC.

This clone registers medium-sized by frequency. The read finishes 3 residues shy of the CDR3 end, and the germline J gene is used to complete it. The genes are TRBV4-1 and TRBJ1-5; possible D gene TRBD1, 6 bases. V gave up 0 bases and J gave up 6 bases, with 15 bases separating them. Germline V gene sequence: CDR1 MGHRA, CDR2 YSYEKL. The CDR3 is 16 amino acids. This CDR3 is CASSQDPGTGFQPQHF. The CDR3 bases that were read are TGCGCCAGCAGCCAAGATCCGGGTACAGGGTTTCAGCCC.

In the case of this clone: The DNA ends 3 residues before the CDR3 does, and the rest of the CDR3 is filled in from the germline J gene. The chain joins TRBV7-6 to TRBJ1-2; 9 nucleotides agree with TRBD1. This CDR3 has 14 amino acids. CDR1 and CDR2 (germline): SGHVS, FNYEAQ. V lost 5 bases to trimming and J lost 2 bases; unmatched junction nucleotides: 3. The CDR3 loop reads CASSGGTGNYGYTF. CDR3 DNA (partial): TGTGCCAGCAGCGGGGGGACAGGGAACTATGGC.

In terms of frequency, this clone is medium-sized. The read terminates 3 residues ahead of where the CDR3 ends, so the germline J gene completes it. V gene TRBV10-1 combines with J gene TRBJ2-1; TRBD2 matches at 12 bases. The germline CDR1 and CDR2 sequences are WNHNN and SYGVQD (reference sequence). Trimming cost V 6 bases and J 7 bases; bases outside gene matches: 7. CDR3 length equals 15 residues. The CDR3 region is CASSMTSGSGNEQFF. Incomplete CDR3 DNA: TGCGCCAGCAGCATGACTAGCGGGAGCGGAAATGAG.

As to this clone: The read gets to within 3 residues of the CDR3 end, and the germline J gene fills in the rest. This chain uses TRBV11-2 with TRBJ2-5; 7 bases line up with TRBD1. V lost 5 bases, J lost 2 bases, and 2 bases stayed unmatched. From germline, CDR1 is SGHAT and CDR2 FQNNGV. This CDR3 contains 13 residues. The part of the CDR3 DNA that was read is TGTGCCAGCAGCCCCAGGGGGCAAGAGACC. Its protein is CASSPRGQET. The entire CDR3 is CASSPRGQETQYF.

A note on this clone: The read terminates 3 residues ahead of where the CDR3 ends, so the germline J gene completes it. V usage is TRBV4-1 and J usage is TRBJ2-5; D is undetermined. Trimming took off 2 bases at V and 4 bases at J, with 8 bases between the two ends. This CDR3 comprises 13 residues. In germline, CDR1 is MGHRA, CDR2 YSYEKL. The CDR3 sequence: CASSQFQGETQYF. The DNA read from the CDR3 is TGCGCCAGCAGCCAATTTCAAGGAGAGACC.